This T cell receptor (beta chain) was sequenced during a study of shared clonotypes between healthy human individuals. The table came from immunoSEQ multiplex PCR; TCRdb's copy has only in-frame clones and leaves some out. The sample lists roughly 2,300,000 clones; less than 95% were seen once. Findings and limits, study-wide: Rarefaction showed that sequencing of sorted subsets was incomplete (despite large depth).

Turning to this clone: Antigen specificity is unknown. Other DNA sequences from this sample encode an identical CDR3 as well.

Sample: naive CD4+ T cells from PBMCs. Sample subset: CD45RA+ positively selected. The sequence was collected from a man aged 18 to 35 in good health. Some clones in this sample may be carry-over from other donors' samples.

The DNA for the CDR3 is TGTGCCAGCTCACGGGACAGGGACGGCTACACCTTC. Its protein is CASSRDRDGYTF. V usage is TRBV18 and J usage is TRBJ1-2, with TRBD1 matching 9 bases. The germline gives CDR1 KGHSH, CDR2 LQKENI. The ends lost 4 bases at V and 8 bases at J; junction bases unmatched: 2. This CDR3 comprises 12 residues.